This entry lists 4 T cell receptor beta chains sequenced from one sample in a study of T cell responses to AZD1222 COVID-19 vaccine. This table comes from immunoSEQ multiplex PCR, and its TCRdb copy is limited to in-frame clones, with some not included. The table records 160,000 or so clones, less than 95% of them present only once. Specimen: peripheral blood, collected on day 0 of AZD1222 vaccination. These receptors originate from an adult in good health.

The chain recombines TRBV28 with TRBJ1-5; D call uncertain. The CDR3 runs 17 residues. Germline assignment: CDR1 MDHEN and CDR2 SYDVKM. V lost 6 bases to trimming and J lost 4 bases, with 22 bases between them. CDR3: CASSRLAGGDLNQPQHF. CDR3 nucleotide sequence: TGTGCCAGCAGCCGACTCGCGGGCGGGGATCTGAATCAGCCCCAGCATTTT.

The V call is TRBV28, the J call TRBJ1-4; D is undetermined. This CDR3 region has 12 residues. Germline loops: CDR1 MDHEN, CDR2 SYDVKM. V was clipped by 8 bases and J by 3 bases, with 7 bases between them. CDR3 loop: CASAFANEKLFF. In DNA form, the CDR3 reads TGTGCCAGCGCTTTCGCTAATGAAAAACTGTTTTTT.

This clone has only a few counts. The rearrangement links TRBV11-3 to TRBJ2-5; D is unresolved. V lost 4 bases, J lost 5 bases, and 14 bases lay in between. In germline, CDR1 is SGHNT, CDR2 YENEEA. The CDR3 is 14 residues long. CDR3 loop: CASSSAMGLETQYF. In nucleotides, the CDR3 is TGTGCCAGCAGCTCCGCAATGGGGTTGGAGACCCAGTACTTC. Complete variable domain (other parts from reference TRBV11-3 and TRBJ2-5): EAGVVQSPRYKIIEKKQPVAFWCNPISGHNTLYWYLQNLGQGPELLIRYENEEAVDDSQLPKDRFSAERLKGVDSTLKIQPAELGDSAVYLCASSSAMGLETQYFGPGTRLLVL.

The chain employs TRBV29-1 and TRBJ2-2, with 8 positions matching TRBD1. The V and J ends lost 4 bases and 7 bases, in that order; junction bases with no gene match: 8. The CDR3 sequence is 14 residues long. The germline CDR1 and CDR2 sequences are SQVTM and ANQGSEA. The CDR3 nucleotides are TGCAGCGTTGTCAGGCAGGGGGCGATCGGGGAGCTGTTTTTT. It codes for CSVVRQGAIGELFF.